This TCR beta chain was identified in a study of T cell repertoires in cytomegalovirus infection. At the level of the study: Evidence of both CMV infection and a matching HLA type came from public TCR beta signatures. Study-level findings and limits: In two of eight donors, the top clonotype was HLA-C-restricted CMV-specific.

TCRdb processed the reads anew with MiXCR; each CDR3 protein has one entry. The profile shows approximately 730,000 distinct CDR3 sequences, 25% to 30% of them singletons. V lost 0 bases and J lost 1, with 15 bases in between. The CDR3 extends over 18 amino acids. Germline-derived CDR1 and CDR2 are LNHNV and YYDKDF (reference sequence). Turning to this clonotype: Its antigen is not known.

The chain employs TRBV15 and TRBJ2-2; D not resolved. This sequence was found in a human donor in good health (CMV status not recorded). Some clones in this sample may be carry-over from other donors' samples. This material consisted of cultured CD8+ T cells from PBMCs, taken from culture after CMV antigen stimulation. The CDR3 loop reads CATSRDFQVRRNTGELFF. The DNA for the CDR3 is TGTGCCACCAGCAGAGATTTTCAGGTCCGGAGGAACACCGGGGAGCTGTTTTTT.